What follows are 13 T cell receptor beta chains derived from one specimen sequenced in a study of shared clonotypes between healthy human individuals. TCRdb's copy holds only in-frame clones and misses some; the assay was immunoSEQ multiplex PCR. This sample carries about 2 million clones, roughly 94% of them seen once, and the ten largest clones take around 0.13%. The sample was naive CD4+ T cells sorted from blood. Subset here: CD45RA+ positively selected. These receptors were collected from a man aged 18 to 35 in good health.

The rearrangement links TRBV19 to TRBJ1-2; D might be TRBD1 (6 bases). Germline V gene lookup returns CDR1 LNHDA and CDR2 SQIVND (reference sequence). The germline V and J ends were trimmed by 4 bases and 7 bases, with 16 bases remaining between them. The CDR3 has 14 amino acids. The CDR3 sequence is CASSSRAGGFGYTF. In DNA form, the CDR3 reads TGTGCCAGTAGTAGCCGGGCGGGGGGCTTTGGCTACACCTTC.

CDR3 protein: CASTHRGSTDTQYF. For the CDR3, the DNA is TGTGCCAGCACCCACAGGGGGAGCACAGATACGCAGTATTTT. The rearrangement joins TRBV7-3 to TRBJ2-3, with 8 bases fitting TRBD1. This CDR3 region has 14 residues. Trimming at V came to 7 bases and at J to 0 bases, leaving 3 bases not matched to a gene. Germline loops: CDR1 SGHTA, CDR2 FQGTGA.

The chain employs TRBV6-5 and TRBJ1-2, with 10 bases lining up with TRBD1. Germline V gene data show CDR1 as MNHEY and CDR2 as SVGAGI. V was pared by 2 bases and J by 6 bases, with 6 bases of the junction left unmatched. The CDR3 spans 15 residues. The CDR3 DNA follows: TGTGCCAGCAGTTACGGGGGACAGGGGATCAATGGCTACACCTTC. Encoded protein: CASSYGGQGINGYTF.

J is TRBJ2-5 and V is TRBV15; 15 nucleotides align to TRBD2. Germline CDR1 reads LNHNV; CDR2 reads YYDKDF (reference sequence). The trim removed 1 base at V and 5 bases at J, leaving 2 bases unmatched. The CDR3 loop spans 16 amino acids. This CDR3 is CATSRGTSGGAETQYF. As DNA, the CDR3 is TGTGCCACCAGCAGAGGGACTAGCGGGGGGGCGGAGACCCAGTACTTC.

The chain employs TRBV7-9 and TRBJ2-6, with D unresolved. CDR3 size: 15 residues. Trimming removed 1 base at V and 4 bases at J, with 8 bases between. Germline V gene data show CDR1 as SEHNR and CDR2 as FQNEAQ (reference sequence). The CDR3 DNA is TGTGCCAGCAGCTTAGTGTCCCCCGGGGCCAACGTCCTGACTTTC. This sequence encodes CASSLVSPGANVLTF.

V gene TRBV5-1 combines with J gene TRBJ1-2, with D possibly TRBD1 on 6 matching bases. From germline, CDR1 is SGHRS and CDR2 YFSETQ. The germline V and J ends were trimmed by 8 bases and 4 bases, with 15 bases remaining between them. The length of the CDR3 is 13 residues. CDR3 bases: TGCGCCAGTGGGTTGACAGGTCTCTATGGCTACACCTTC. Protein sequence: CASGLTGLYGYTF.

Regarding this clone: Other DNA sequences in this sample translate to the same CDR3. The V and J genes are TRBV7-2 and TRBJ2-2; tentative D call: TRBD2 (7 bases). V lost 3 bases to trimming and J lost 2 bases, with 10 bases between them. This CDR3 is built from 15 residues. Germline V CDR1 and CDR2: SGHTA, FQGNSA. CDR3 nucleotides: TGTGCCAGCAGCTTGCGGGGGCTTAACACCGGGGAGCTGTTTTTT. It specifies CASSLRGLNTGELFF.

Of note for this clone: This specimen includes other DNA sequences encoding the same CDR3. This chain uses TRBV6-6 with TRBJ1-3; 7 nucleotides align to TRBD1. The germline CDR1 and CDR2 sequences are MNHNY and SVGAGI (reference sequence). This CDR3 contains 14 residues. With V trimmed by 6 bases and J by 4 bases, 6 bases remained unmatched. CDR3 in amino acids: CASSPGGSGNTIYF. DNA for the CDR3: TGTGCCAGCAGCCCAGGGGGATCAGGAAACACCATATATTTT.

This chain connects TRBV5-1 to TRBJ1-1; unclear D gene. The germline CDR1 and CDR2 sequences are SGHRS and YFSETQ. This CDR3 spans 16 amino acids. V was cut by 2 bases and J by 3 bases, with 17 bases left in between. Written as DNA, the CDR3 is TGCGCCAGCAGCTTTTCCCCTGGGGAGGGCTACACTGAAGCTTTCTTT. Its protein is CASSFSPGEGYTEAFF.

J is TRBJ1-1 and V is TRBV6-1, with D hard to call. The CDR3 has 11 residues. Germline V gene lookup returns CDR1 MNHNS and CDR2 SASEGT. The V end was cut by 7 bases, the J end by 4 bases, with 7 bases between. In DNA, the CDR3 is TGTGCCAGCACCCCTAGCACTGAAGCTTTCTTT. It specifies CASTPSTEAFF.

The rearrangement links TRBV7-2 to TRBJ2-7; either TRBD1 or TRBD2 may fit D (6 bases each). Germline-derived CDR1 and CDR2 are SGHTA and FQGNSA. The CDR3 extends over 15 amino acids. V lost 1 base and J lost 3, with 13 bases in between. CDR3: CASSLGGQGLYEQYF. CDR3 DNA sequence: TGTGCCAGCAGCTTAGGGGGGCAGGGACTCTACGAGCAGTACTTC. The whole variable domain, remainder taken from reference TRBV7-2 and TRBJ2-7, is GAGVSQSPSNKVTEKGKDVELRCDPISGHTALYWYRQSLGQGLEFLIYFQGNSAPDKSGLPSDRFSAERTGGSVSTLTIQRTQQEDSAVYLCASSLGGQGLYEQYFGPGTRLTVT.

This rearrangement joins TRBV2 to TRBJ2-3; no reliable D call. Germline values: CDR1 SNHLY, CDR2 FYNNEI. This CDR3 region has 17 residues. Trimming cost V 6 bases and J 0 bases, with 19 bases left between them. CDR3 residues: CASRPSIARPSTDTQYF. The CDR3 coding sequence is TGTGCCAGCAGACCGTCCATCGCCCGCCCTAGCACAGATACGCAGTATTTT.

The CDR3 coding sequence is TGTGCCTGGAGTACGGGGGTAGGGCAGTACTTC. Protein sequence: CAWSTGVGQYF. V gene TRBV30 combines with J gene TRBJ2-7; weak D call: TRBD2 (6 bases). Trimming cost V 2 bases and J 9 bases, with 11 bases left between them. The V gene's germline CDR1 is GTSNPN and CDR2 SVGIG (reference sequence). The CDR3 is made up of 11 amino acids.